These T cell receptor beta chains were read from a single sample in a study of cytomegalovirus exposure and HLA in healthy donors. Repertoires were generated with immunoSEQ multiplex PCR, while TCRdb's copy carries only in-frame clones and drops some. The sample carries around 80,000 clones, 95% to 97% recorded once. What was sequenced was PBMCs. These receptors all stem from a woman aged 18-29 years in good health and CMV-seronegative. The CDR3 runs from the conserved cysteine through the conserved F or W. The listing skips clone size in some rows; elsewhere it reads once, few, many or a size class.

CAWRYAVSRNTIYF,-,TRBJ1-3,TRBV30
CASSPTANTNGNTIYF,-,TRBJ1-3,TRBV18
CSAIPTSGIQETQYF,-,TRBJ2-5,TRBV29-1
CGSLPSSGANVLTF,-,TRBJ2-6,TRBV2
CASSLEVGGYTEAFF,-,TRBJ1-1,TRBV5-1
CAWSPGTGVTEAFF,-,TRBJ1-1,TRBV30
CASSEISGSSTGELFF,-,TRBJ2-2,TRBV6-1
CASRLGLLSSEPQHF,-,TRBJ1-5,TRBV27
CASSVSGTGSSGANVLTF,-,TRBJ2-6,TRBV9
CASPNPLAGVYNEQFF,-,TRBJ2-1,TRBV7-9
CAWRQIPESPLHF,-,TRBJ1-6,TRBV30
CASSYEGGLGNIQYF,-,TRBJ2-4,TRBV6-5
CASSTDRAYGYTF,-,TRBJ1-2,TRBV7-2
CATSGYLGLAGGSSTDTQYF,-,TRBJ2-3,TRBV15
CASSAGGPDVTGELFF,-,TRBJ2-2,TRBV9
CASTPGTSLYEQYF,once,TRBJ2-7,TRBV6-1
CASSSGVTTYNEQFF,-,TRBJ2-1,TRBV5-8
CASSVALTGTRVNEQFF,-,TRBJ2-1,TRBV9
CASSLLARQGAFNEQFF,-,TRBJ2-1,TRBV5-8
CASSPASLSTEAFF,-,TRBJ1-1,TRBV18
CASSRCRAGSYEQYF,-,TRBJ2-7,TRBV21-1
CASSRDRVGAFF,-,TRBJ1-1,TRBV6-5
CASSPTGGPNTGELFF,-,TRBJ2-2,TRBV18
CASSESRGVRHGYTF,-,TRBJ1-2,TRBV6-1
CASKGFFAEAFF,-,TRBJ1-1,TRBV6-1
CATLPRNTEAFF,once,TRBJ1-1,TRBV19
CASRRDRGNQPQHF,-,TRBJ1-5,TRBV6-1
CASSLGTQGAYGYTF,few,TRBJ1-2,TRBV5-1
CAISDRTDPSWNYEQYF,-,TRBJ2-7,TRBV10-3
CASSSYPGQGRTYGYTF,-,TRBJ1-2,TRBV27
CASMNSGPSTDTQYF,-,TRBJ2-3,TRBV10-2
CSVEGHGYEQYF,-,TRBJ2-7,TRBV29-1
CASSSNGRDRIGNTIYF,-,TRBJ1-3,TRBV5-6
CASSRPGLAGYEQYF,-,TRBJ2-7,TRBV28
CASRAPRGSYEQYF,-,TRBJ2-7,TRBV6-5
CASTAGQGGNSPLHF,-,TRBJ1-6,TRBV6-1
CAISLAGGPVEQYF,-,TRBJ2-7,TRBV10-3
CASSAQDRDEKLFF,-,TRBJ1-4,TRBV5-6
CASSFSGVSGNTIYF,-,TRBJ1-3,TRBV27
CASSLTPRLAGGDEQFF,-,TRBJ2-1,TRBV7-2
CASRPGGETGELFF,-,TRBJ2-2,TRBV19
CASSTSGSAYEQYF,-,TRBJ2-7,TRBV7-2
CASSDGTATYNSPLHF,-,TRBJ1-6,TRBV25-1
CASSATTGTGEKLFF,-,TRBJ1-4,TRBV28
CASSFEYEQFF,-,TRBJ2-1,TRBV13
CASSEAGGLKTYEQYF,-,TRBJ2-7,TRBV7-2
CASSGQGAFYETQYF,-,TRBJ2-5,TRBV4-2
CATSRGGGASYNEQFF,-,TRBJ2-1,TRBV15
CASSGTSGSYNEQFF,-,TRBJ2-1,TRBV9
CSAEQVPSF,-,TRBJ1-2,TRBV20-1
CASSAQGNPNYGYTF,-,TRBJ1-2,TRBV2
CASSLREAYNEQFF,-,TRBJ2-1,TRBV27
CASSLGVTSGSQNIQYF,-,TRBJ2-4,TRBV5-1
CASSFQGGRETQYF,-,TRBJ2-5,TRBV27
CARSLWLTWGGDYEQYF,-,TRBJ2-7,TRBV7-5
CASSLGHTSSGNTIYF,-,TRBJ1-3,TRBV5-1
CASSFRGTGPYEQYF,-,TRBJ2-7,TRBV27